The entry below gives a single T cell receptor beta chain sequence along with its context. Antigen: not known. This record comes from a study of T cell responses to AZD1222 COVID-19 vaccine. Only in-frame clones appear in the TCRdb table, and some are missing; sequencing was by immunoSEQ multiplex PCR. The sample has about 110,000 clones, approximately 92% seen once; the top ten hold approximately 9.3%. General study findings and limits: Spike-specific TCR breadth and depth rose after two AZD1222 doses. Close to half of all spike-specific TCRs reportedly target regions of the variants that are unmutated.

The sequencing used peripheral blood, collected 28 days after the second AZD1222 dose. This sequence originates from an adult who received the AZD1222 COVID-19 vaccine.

In DNA form, the CDR3 reads TGTGCCAGCAGTTACTCCCCCGGGACCAGAACTAATGAAAAACTGTTTTTT. Residues: CASSYSPGTRTNEKLFF. The chain uses TRBV6-2 or TRBV6-3 and TRBJ1-4, with D possibly TRBD1 on 5 matching bases. The length of the CDR3 is 17 residues. CDR1 is MNHEY, CDR2 SVGEGT, per germline. V gave up 0 bases and J gave up 1 base, with 12 bases separating them.